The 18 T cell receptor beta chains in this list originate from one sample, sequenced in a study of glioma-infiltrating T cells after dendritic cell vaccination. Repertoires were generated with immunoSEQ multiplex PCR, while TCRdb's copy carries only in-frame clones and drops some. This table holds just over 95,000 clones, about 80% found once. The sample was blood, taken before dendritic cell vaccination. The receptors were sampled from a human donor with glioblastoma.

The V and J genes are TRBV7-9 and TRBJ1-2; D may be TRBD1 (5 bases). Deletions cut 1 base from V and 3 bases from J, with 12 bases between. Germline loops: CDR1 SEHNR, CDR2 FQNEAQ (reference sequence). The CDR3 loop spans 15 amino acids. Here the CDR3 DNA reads TGTGCCAGCAGCTTAGAGGCAGGGCGCTACTATGGCTACACCTTC. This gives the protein CASSLEAGRYYGYTF.

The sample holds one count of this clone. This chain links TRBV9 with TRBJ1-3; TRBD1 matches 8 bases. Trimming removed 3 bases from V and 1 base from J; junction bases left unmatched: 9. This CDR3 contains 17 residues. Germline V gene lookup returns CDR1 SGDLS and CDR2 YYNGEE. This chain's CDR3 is CASSATPGQDSGNTIYF. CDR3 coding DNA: TGTGCCAGCAGCGCGACACCGGGACAGGATTCTGGAAACACCATATATTTT.

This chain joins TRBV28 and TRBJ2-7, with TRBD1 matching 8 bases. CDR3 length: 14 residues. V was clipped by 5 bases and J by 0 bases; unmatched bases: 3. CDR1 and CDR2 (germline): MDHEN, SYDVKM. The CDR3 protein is CASSGQGSSYEQYF. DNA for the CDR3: TGTGCCAGCAGTGGACAGGGAAGCTCCTACGAGCAGTACTTC.

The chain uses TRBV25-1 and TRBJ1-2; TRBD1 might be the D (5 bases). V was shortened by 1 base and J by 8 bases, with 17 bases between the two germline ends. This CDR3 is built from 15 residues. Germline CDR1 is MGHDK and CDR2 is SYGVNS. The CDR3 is CASSELGGEAGGYTF. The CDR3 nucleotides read TGTGCCAGCAGTGAATTGGGAGGGGAGGCGGGAGGCTACACCTTC.

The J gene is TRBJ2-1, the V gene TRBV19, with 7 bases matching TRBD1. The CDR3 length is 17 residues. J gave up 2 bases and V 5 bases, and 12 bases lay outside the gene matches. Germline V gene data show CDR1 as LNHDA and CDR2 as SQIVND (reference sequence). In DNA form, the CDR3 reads TGTGCCAGTAGTCAGAGGGGGCGGAAAAGCCCCTACAATGAGCAGTTCTTC. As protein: CASSQRGRKSPYNEQFF.

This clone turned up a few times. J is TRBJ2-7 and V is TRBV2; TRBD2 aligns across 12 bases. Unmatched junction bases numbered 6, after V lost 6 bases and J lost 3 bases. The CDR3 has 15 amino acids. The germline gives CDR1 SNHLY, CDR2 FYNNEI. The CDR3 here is CASRVTSGGLYEQYF. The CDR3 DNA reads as TGTGCCAGCAGGGTGACTAGCGGGGGCCTCTACGAGCAGTACTTC.

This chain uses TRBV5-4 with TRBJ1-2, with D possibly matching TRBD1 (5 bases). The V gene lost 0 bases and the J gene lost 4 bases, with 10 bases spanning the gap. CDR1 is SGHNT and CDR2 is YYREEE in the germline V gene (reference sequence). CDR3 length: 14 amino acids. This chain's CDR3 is CASSLEGLGYGYTF. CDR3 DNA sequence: TGTGCCAGCAGCTTGGAGGGGTTGGGCTATGGCTACACCTTC.

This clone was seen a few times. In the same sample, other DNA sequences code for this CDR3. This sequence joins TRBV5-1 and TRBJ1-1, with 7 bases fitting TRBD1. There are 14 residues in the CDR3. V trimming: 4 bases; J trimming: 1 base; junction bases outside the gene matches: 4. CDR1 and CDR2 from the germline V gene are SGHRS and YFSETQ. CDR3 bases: TGCGCCAGCAGCCCGGGACAGCCGAACACTGAAGCTTTCTTT. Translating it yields CASSPGQPNTEAFF.

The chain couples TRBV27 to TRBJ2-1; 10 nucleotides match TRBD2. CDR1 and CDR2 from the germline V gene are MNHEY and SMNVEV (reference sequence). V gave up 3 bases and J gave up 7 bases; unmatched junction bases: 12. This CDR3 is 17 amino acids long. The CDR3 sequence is CASSFGSGRANRNEQFF. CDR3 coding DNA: TGTGCCAGCAGTTTCGGCAGCGGGAGGGCCAATAGGAATGAGCAGTTCTTC.

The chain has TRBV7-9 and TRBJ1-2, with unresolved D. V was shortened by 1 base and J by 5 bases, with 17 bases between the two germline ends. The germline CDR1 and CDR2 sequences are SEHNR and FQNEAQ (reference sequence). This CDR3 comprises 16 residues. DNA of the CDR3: TGTGCCAGCAGCTTAGGCTGGGAGGCTTCGGGGTATGGCTACACCTTC. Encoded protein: CASSLGWEASGYGYTF.

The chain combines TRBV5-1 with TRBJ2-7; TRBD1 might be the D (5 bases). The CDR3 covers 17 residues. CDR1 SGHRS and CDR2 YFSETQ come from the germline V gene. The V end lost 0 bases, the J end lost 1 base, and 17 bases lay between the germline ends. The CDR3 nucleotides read TGCGCCAGCAGCTTGGGGGGCCTAGGAGTTGTTTCCTACGAGCAGTACTTC. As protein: CASSLGGLGVVSYEQYF.

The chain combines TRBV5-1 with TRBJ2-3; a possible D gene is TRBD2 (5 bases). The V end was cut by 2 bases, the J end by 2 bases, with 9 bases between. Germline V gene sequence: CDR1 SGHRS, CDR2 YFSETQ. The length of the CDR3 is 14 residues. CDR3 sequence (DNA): TGCGCCAGCAGCTTCGGGGTGGTCACAGATACGCAGTATTTT. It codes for CASSFGVVTDTQYF.

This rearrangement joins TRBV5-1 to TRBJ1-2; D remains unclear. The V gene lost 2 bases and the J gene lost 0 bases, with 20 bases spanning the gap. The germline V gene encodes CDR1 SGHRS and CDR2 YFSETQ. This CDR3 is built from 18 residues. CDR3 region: CASSLERYSGPSNYGYTF. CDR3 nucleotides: TGCGCCAGCAGCTTAGAACGTTACAGTGGCCCTTCTAACTATGGCTACACCTTC.

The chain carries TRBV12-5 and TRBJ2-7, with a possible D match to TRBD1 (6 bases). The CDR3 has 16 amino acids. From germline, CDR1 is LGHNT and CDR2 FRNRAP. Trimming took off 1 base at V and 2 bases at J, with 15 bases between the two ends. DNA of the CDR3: TGTGCTAGTGGTTTGGCAAGGGACACCGGGGCCTACGAGCAGTACTTC. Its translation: CASGLARDTGAYEQYF.

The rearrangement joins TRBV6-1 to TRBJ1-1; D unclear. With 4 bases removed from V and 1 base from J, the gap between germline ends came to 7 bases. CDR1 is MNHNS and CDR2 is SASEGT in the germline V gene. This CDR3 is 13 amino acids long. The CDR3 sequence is CASSGRGNTEAFF. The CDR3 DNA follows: TGTGCCAGCAGTGGCCGAGGGAACACTGAAGCTTTCTTT.

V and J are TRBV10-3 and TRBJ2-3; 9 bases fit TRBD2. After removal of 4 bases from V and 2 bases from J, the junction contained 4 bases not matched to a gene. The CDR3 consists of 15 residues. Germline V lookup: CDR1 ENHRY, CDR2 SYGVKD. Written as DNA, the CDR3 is TGTGCCATCAGTGGGCTAGCGGGAACCACAGATACGCAGTATTTT. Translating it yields CAISGLAGTTDTQYF.

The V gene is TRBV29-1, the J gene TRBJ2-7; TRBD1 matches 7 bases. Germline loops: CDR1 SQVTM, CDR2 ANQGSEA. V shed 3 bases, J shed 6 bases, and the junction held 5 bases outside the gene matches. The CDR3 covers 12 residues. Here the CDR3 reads CSVDPGGGEQYF. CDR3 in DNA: TGCAGCGTTGATCCAGGGGGTGGCGAGCAGTACTTC.

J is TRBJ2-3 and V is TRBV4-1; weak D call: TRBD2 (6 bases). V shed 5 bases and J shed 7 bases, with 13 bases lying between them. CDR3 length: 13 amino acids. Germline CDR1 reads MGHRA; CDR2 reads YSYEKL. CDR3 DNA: TGCGCCAGCAGCATACCGGGACTGTATACGCAGTATTTT. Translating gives CASSIPGLYTQYF.